The clone carrying this TCR beta chain was counted between two and nine times. This entry comes from a study of beta chain features in type 1 diabetes. Germline CDR1 is LNHNV and CDR2 is YYDKDF (reference sequence). V was cut by 0 bases and J by 3 bases, with 9 bases left in between. CDR3 length: 14 amino acids. Since all of the isolated RNA was reverse transcribed, expressed TCRB transcripts were what got sequenced. This table comes from immunoSEQ multiplex PCR, and its TCRdb copy is limited to in-frame clones, with some not included. The data show over 65,000 clones, roughly a third seen once. Sequenced: stem cell memory CD4+ T cells from blood. This sequence was found in a woman younger than 35 in good health. The V call is TRBV15, the J call TRBJ2-7; D unclear. DNA for the CDR3: TGTGCCACCAGCAGAGATCCCACAGTCTACGAGCAGTACTTC. Its translation is CATSRDPTVYEQYF.